Given below is one T cell receptor beta chain in context. Its cognate antigen is unknown. The sample originates from a study of T cell responses to AZD1222 COVID-19 vaccine. CDR3 length: 14 residues. Looked up from germline, CDR1 is MNHEY and CDR2 is SVGAGI. V was trimmed by 0 bases and J by 4 bases, leaving 9 bases between them. Study-wide results and limits: Donors were chiefly white British, with a greater number of females, and clonal diversity was perhaps underestimated.

The assay was immunoSEQ multiplex PCR, and TCRdb's table has in-frame clones only and misses some. This sample has some 110,000 clones, with approximately 88% found just once. Sequenced material: peripheral blood, taken on day 0 of AZD1222 vaccination. This clonotype was sampled from an adult in good health. The chain uses TRBV6-5 and TRBJ1-1; a weak D match, TRBD1 (6 bases). In DNA form, the CDR3 reads TGTGCCAGCAGTTACTCGGAGGGGGGCACTGAAGCTTTCTTT. It translates to CASSYSEGGTEAFF.